This T cell receptor beta chain was identified in a study of shared clonotypes between healthy human individuals. The CDR3 has 18 residues. Germline assignment: CDR1 SNHLY and CDR2 FYNNEI. V was shortened by 2 bases and J by 4 bases, with 21 bases between the two germline ends. TCRdb keeps only in-frame clones here, not all; method: immunoSEQ multiplex PCR. The repertoire holds about 2.4 million clones, with approximately 94% as singletons. Sequenced sample: naive CD4+ T cells sorted from blood. Subset reported: CD45RA+ positively selected. The clonotype was recovered from a man aged 18 to 30 in good health. V and J are TRBV2 and TRBJ1-3; D unclear. DNA for the CDR3: TGTGCCAGCAGTGAACTGCTCGGAAAGCTTTCGGTAGGAAACACCATATATTTT. As protein: CASSELLGKLSVGNTIYF.